The table lists the clone carrying this T cell receptor (beta chain) with a count of one. The identical CDR3 is also encoded by other nucleotide sequences in the sample. The data originate from a study of resident and recirculating memory T cells in vitiligo. Germline lookup yields CDR1 DFQATT and CDR2 SNEGSKA (reference sequence). The CDR3 covers 11 residues. V was trimmed by 6 bases and J by 4 bases, leaving 8 bases between them. No change in lesions over the prior 6 months defined stable disease. No patient showed confetti depigmentation, a clinical sign of active disease. The repertoire was sequenced with immunoSEQ multiplex PCR; TCRdb's copy has only in-frame clones and lacks some. Among around 70,000 clones, approximately 93% were seen once, and the ten largest hold around 4.7%.

This TCR was recovered from a male donor with vitiligo. Sequenced material: blood. This sequence joins TRBV20-1 and TRBJ2-3; D may be TRBD1 (5 bases). CDR3 sequence reads: CSAGAADTQYF. CDR3 nucleotide sequence: TGCAGTGCAGGGGCGGCAGATACGCAGTATTTT.